This is a list of T cell receptor beta chains from one sample in a study of sequential checkpoint blockade in melanoma. The repertoire was sequenced with immunoSEQ multiplex PCR; TCRdb's copy has only in-frame clones and lacks some. The sample includes about 13,000 clones, more than 70% of them seen just once. Source: CD8+ T cells sorted from blood (inferred from file names), taken from a patient given nivolumab and ipilimumab in sequence. These receptor sequences come from a human patient with melanoma. Some clones in this sample may be carry-over from other donors' samples. Each CDR3 is given with its conserved first and last residue. Fields, in order: V gene, J gene, clone size, D gene, CDR3 DNA, CDR3 protein. The D gene is left open where the match is weak. Size values are once, few and many counts, or a class for expanded clones, and some rows have none.

>TRBV7-9|TRBJ1-6|NA|TRBD1
TGTGCCAGCAGCCTAACCGGGACAGGGAGCAATTCACCCCTCCACTTT
CASSLTGTGSNSPLHF
>TRBV19|TRBJ2-1|few|TRBD2
TGTGCCAGTAGTTTAACTAGCGGGGGATACAATGAGCAGTTCTTC
CASSLTSGGYNEQFF
>TRBV4-3|TRBJ2-1|NA|TRBD2
TGCGCCAGCAGCCAACGCCCAGGGGCTAGCGGGCGTTACAATGAGCAGTTCTTC
CASSQRPGASGRYNEQFF
>TRBV6-6|TRBJ2-4|NA|NA
TGTGCCAGCAGTTCCAGGCTAGCCAAAAACATTCAGTACTTC
CASSSRLAKNIQYF
>TRBV7-9|TRBJ2-3|NA|NA
TGTGCCAGCAGCCCTGGAGGGATAGGTACAGATACGCAGTATTTT
CASSPGGIGTDTQYF
>TRBV7-8|TRBJ1-2|NA|NA
TGTGCCAGCAGCCCCGGGGAAGGGCCGAACTATGGCTACACCTTC
CASSPGEGPNYGYTF
>TRBV4-3|TRBJ2-7|once|NA
TGCGCCAGCAGCTCCGACACCCACTACGAGCAGTACTTC
CASSSDTHYEQYF
>TRBV7-8|TRBJ2-3|NA|NA
TGTGCCAGCAGCTGGGATGTGGGAAAGGGGCCCACCTTCACAGATACGCAGTATTTT
CASSWDVGKGPTFTDTQYF
>TRBV2|TRBJ2-7|NA|TRBD1
TGTGCCAGCAGTCCAGGGACAGGTTACGAGCAGTACTTC
CASSPGTGYEQYF
>TRBV29-1|TRBJ2-5|NA|TRBD1
TGCAGCGTTTACTGGACAGGGCCAGGAGAGACCCAGTACTTC
CSVYWTGPGETQYF
>TRBV6-6|TRBJ2-1|NA|TRBD2
TGTGCCAGCAAAATCCGCGGGGGACCTGAGAATGAGCAGTTCTTC
CASKIRGGPENEQFF
>TRBV18|TRBJ2-7|NA|NA
TGTGCCAGCTCACCAACAGTGCCGGACGAGCAGTACTTC
CASSPTVPDEQYF
>TRBV19|TRBJ2-7|NA|TRBD2
TGTGCCAGTAGTATTACCCTAGCGGGGGGGTACGAGCAGTACTTC
CASSITLAGGYEQYF
>TRBV4-2|TRBJ1-6|NA|NA
TGTGCCAGCAGCCAAGATGAGGATCTCTCCTATAATTCACCCCTCCACTTT
CASSQDEDLSYNSPLHF
>TRBV4-3|TRBJ2-7|NA|NA
TGCGCCAGCAGCCAAGATAGAGGAACCTACGAGCAGTACTTC
CASSQDRGTYEQYF
>TRBV5-1|TRBJ2-3|NA|TRBD2
TGCGCCAGCAGCTGGACTAGCAGATTCACAGATACGCAGTATTTT
CASSWTSRFTDTQYF
>TRBV11-2|TRBJ2-7|NA|NA
TGTGCCAGCAGCTTAGTCATGGCTCTCGTATACGAGCAGTACTTC
CASSLVMALVYEQYF
>TRBV28|TRBJ1-5|NA|TRBD1
TGTGCCAGCAGTCTCCCCTCGGACAGGGGGCTCAATCAGCCCCAGCATTTT
CASSLPSDRGLNQPQHF
>TRBV14|TRBJ2-7|NA|TRBD1
TGTGCCAGCAGCCCTCCGGACAGGGTCTACGAGCAGTACTTC
CASSPPDRVYEQYF
>TRBV27|TRBJ2-3|NA|TRBD2
TGTGCCAGCAGTTCCCCGGGACTAGCGGGGGCATCAGATACGCAGTATTTT
CASSSPGLAGASDTQYF
>TRBV4-1|TRBJ1-2|NA|NA
TGCGCCAGCAGCCTGGGGCAGGGTGACTATGGCTACACCTTC
CASSLGQGDYGYTF
>TRBV14|TRBJ2-4|NA|NA
TGTGCCAGCAGCCAAGGGAGAGCCAAAAACATTCAGTACTTC
CASSQGRAKNIQYF
>TRBV7-9|TRBJ1-2|NA|NA
TGTGCCAGCACCCGGCGGGACTTCGTCTATGGCTACACCTTC
CASTRRDFVYGYTF
>TRBV28|TRBJ1-2|NA|TRBD1
TGTGCCAGCAGCCAAGGGACAGGGGGCGCGTTTATCTACTATGGCTACACCTTC
CASSQGTGGAFIYYGYTF
>TRBV30|TRBJ2-7|NA|NA
TGTGCCTGGATTTTCCAGCGACTGGCATACGAGCAGTACTTC
CAWIFQRLAYEQYF
>TRBV7-2|TRBJ2-7|NA|TRBD2
TGTGCCAGCAGCTGGGGGACTAGCTACGAGCAGTACTTC
CASSWGTSYEQYF
>TRBV28|TRBJ1-1|NA|NA
TGTGCCAGCAGTTTAAAGGGGTGGGACACTGAAGCTTTCTTT
CASSLKGWDTEAFF
>TRBV7-7|TRBJ2-7|NA|NA
TGTGCTAGCAGCACAGGGCACTCCTACGAGCAGTACTTC
CASSTGHSYEQYF
>TRBV19|TRBJ1-5|few|TRBD1
TGTGCCAGTAGTAAAAGGACAGGGCTGGATCAGCCCCAGCATTTT
CASSKRTGLDQPQHF
>TRBV6-6|TRBJ2-6|NA|NA
TGTGCCAGCAACACAGCTCCTGGGGCCAACGTCCTGACTTTC
CASNTAPGANVLTF
>TRBV29-1|TRBJ1-2|once|TRBD1
TGCAGCGTTAACGACAGGGGTCGAAACTATGGCTACACCTTC
CSVNDRGRNYGYTF
>TRBV5-5|TRBJ2-7|few|NA
TGTGCCAGCAGCCAAGAAAGGGACTGGACCTACGAGCAGTACTTC
CASSQERDWTYEQYF
>TRBV9|TRBJ2-2|NA|NA
TGTGCCAGCAGCGTAGGGGGACACTCGAACACCGGGGAGCTGTTTTTT
CASSVGGHSNTGELFF
>TRBV7-9|TRBJ1-2|NA|NA
TGTGCCAGCAGTCAGCAACAGCTCCCTAGCGCTTCCGACACCTTC
CASSQQQLPSASDTF
>TRBV13|TRBJ2-3|NA|NA
TGTGCCAGCAGCCACCCCGAAGGGGCCAGCACAGATACGCAGTATTTT
CASSHPEGASTDTQYF
>TRBV5-5|TRBJ1-1|NA|TRBD1
TGTGCCAGCAGCACCCATGAGTACAGGGGTTTGGGCACTGAAGCTTTCTTT
CASSTHEYRGLGTEAFF
>TRBV7-2|TRBJ2-7|NA|NA
TGTGCCAGCAGCCCGGGACATCACGAGCAGTACTTC
CASSPGHHEQYF
>TRBV7-9|TRBJ2-7|NA|TRBD1
TGTGCCAGCAGCGCCGGACAGGGACTTACCTACGAGCAGTACTTC
CASSAGQGLTYEQYF
>TRBV6-6|TRBJ2-7|NA|TRBD1
TGTGCCAGCACACGAGGGACAGGGGCGGCCGAGCAGTACTTC
CASTRGTGAAEQYF
>TRBV28|TRBJ1-1|NA|NA
TGTGCCAGCAGTTTAGGGGCCAGGAACACTGAAGCTTTCTTT
CASSLGARNTEAFF
>TRBV6-4|TRBJ2-3|NA|TRBD2
TGTGCCAGCAGTACTAGCGGGGGAGCAGATACGCAGTATTTT
CASSTSGGADTQYF
>TRBV7-2|TRBJ2-1|medium-sized|NA
TGTGCCAGCAGCTCGGGACCTGGGCGGGGGCAGTTCTTC
CASSSGPGRGQFF
>TRBV4-3|TRBJ1-4|NA|NA
TGCGCCAGCAGCCAAGGTGGTGTAGGGGGATCGCAAAAACTGTTTTTT
CASSQGGVGGSQKLFF
>TRBV13|TRBJ2-3|NA|NA
TGTGCCAGCAGCTTAGAAGGACTAGGGGGAGATACGCAGTATTTT
CASSLEGLGGDTQYF
>TRBV9|TRBJ2-1|NA|TRBD2
TGTGCCAGCAGCGCCGGACTTGGCGGGGGGGCTAGCAATGAGCAGTTCTTC
CASSAGLGGGASNEQFF
>TRBV7-9|TRBJ1-2|NA|NA
TGTGCCAGCAGCCCAGGGGATAACTATGGCTACACCTTC
CASSPGDNYGYTF
>TRBV29-1|TRBJ2-7|NA|NA
TGCAGCGTTTGTGTGGGGAGCTCCTACGAGCAGTACTTC
CSVCVGSSYEQYF
>TRBV7-2|TRBJ2-5|NA|TRBD1
TGTGCCAGCAGCGCGGGACAGGCTGAGGAGACCCAGTACTTC
CASSAGQAEETQYF
>TRBV7-9|TRBJ1-2|NA|NA
TGTGCCAGCAGGCTACAGGTAGACGAGGGCTACACCTTC
CASRLQVDEGYTF
>TRBV5-5|TRBJ1-1|many|NA
TGCGCCAGCAGCCCTAATAGGAACACTGAAGCTTTCTTT
CASSPNRNTEAFF
>TRBV6-4|TRBJ2-3|NA|NA
TGTGCCAGCAGCCGGGGCGTAGGGGGTAGCACAGATACGCAGTATTTT
CASSRGVGGSTDTQYF
>TRBV7-7|TRBJ2-7|NA|NA
TGTGCTAGCAGCACAGGGCACTCCTACGAGCAGTACTTC
CASSTGHSYEQYF
>TRBV6-1|TRBJ1-5|NA|NA
TGTGCCAGCAGAGAGGGACAATATAGCAATCAGCCCCAGCATTTT
CASREGQYSNQPQHF
>TRBV14|TRBJ2-1|NA|NA
TGTGCCAGCAGCCAATCTTTTTACGGTGAGCAGTTCTTC
CASSQSFYGEQFF
>TRBV7-8|TRBJ2-1|NA|NA
TGTGCCAGCAGCTTAGCATGGAGGAAGGATCTCGATGAGCAGTTCTTC
CASSLAWRKDLDEQFF
>TRBV4-3|TRBJ1-6|NA|NA
TGCGCCAGCAGCCAGGCCTCCTATAATTCACCCCTCCACTTT
CASSQASYNSPLHF
>TRBV25-1|TRBJ2-7|NA|NA
TGTGCCAGCAGTGAGGCAGGCTACTCCTACGAGCAGTACTTC
CASSEAGYSYEQYF